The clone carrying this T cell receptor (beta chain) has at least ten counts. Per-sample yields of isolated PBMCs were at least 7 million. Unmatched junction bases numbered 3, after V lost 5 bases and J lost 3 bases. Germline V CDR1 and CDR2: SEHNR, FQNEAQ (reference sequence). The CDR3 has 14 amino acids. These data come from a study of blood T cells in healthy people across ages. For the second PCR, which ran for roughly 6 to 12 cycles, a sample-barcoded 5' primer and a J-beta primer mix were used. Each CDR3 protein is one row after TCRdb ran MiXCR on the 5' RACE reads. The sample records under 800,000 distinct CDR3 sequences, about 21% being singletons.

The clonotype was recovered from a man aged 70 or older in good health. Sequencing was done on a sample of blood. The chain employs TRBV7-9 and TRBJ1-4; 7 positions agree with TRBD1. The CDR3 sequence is CASSPGQANEKLFF. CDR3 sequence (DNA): TGTGCCAGCAGCCCAGGACAGGCTAATGAAAAACTGTTTTTT.